These 25 T cell receptor beta chains share one sample of origin, sequenced in a study of T-cell memory formation after mild COVID-19. TCRdb reprocessed the 5' RACE reads with MiXCR, giving one entry per CDR3 protein. The sample shows some 300,000 distinct CDR3 sequences, around 20% of them seen only once. The sample was PBMCs or a T cell subset sorted from them (not recorded which). Source of these receptors: a man between 18 and 29 years old who had mild COVID-19 (a few samples of this study predate the infection). Cell type and time point are not known.

This clonotype was detected ten times or more. The chain recombines TRBV27 with TRBJ2-3; D might be TRBD1 (6 bases). The CDR3 loop spans 14 amino acids. Trimming stripped 2 bases from V and 5 bases from J, with 11 bases between. Germline lookup yields CDR1 MNHEY and CDR2 SMNVEV (reference sequence). DNA of the CDR3: TGTGCCAGCAGTTTAGGGGGCCCCGGAGATACGCAGTATTTT. Its translation: CASSLGGPGDTQYF.

The chain employs TRBV19 and TRBJ1-5; 10 bases are a match to TRBD1. Germline CDR1 LNHDA, CDR2 SQIVND (reference sequence). The CDR3 covers 15 residues. V lost 5 bases to trimming and J lost 6 bases; unmatched junction nucleotides: 7. The CDR3 nucleotides are TGTGCCAGTAGTGGGACAGGGGCGCGTAGTCAGCCCCAGCATTTT. This translates into CASSGTGARSQPQHF. The full variable domain, in which reference TRBV19 and TRBJ1-5 provide the parts outside the CDR3, is DGGITQSPKYLFRKEGQNVTLSCEQNLNHDAMYWYRQDPGQGLRLIYYSQIVNDFQKGDIAEGYSVSREKKESFPLTVTSAQKNPTAFYLCASSGTGARSQPQHFGDGTRLSIL.

This clonotype was seen only a few times. The chain uses TRBV10-3 and TRBJ1-6; a possible D gene is TRBD1 (6 bases). V lost 0 bases and J 9 bases, leaving 15 bases between the germline ends. This CDR3 has 16 amino acids. Germline V gene data show CDR1 as ENHRY and CDR2 as SYGVKD. CDR3 region: CAISESRGRRSSPLHF. The CDR3 DNA reads as TGTGCCATCAGTGAGTCCAGGGGTCGGCGGAGTTCACCCCTCCACTTT.

This clonotype was counted a few times. J is TRBJ2-7 and V is TRBV2, with D uncertain. This CDR3 is 11 amino acids long. V was clipped by 8 bases and J by 7 bases, with 12 bases between them. Germline values: CDR1 SNHLY, CDR2 FYNNEI. The CDR3 reads CASHAIREQYF. CDR3 nucleotide sequence: TGTGCCAGCCACGCGATCCGGGAGCAGTACTTC.

The chain carries TRBV18 and TRBJ2-1, with D maybe TRBD2 (5 bases). Per germline, CDR1 KGHSH and CDR2 LQKENI. This CDR3 region has 14 residues. Trimming pared 6 bases from V and 3 bases from J, leaving 12 bases between. This CDR3 reads CASSREQIYNEQFF. The DNA of the CDR3 is TGTGCCAGCTCGAGGGAACAAATCTACAATGAGCAGTTCTTC.

The rearrangement joins TRBV5-4 to TRBJ1-1, with D possibly being TRBD1 (6 bases). The CDR3 is made up of 15 amino acids. CDR1 is SGHNT, CDR2 YYREEE, per germline (reference sequence). V lost 5 bases and J 6 bases, leaving 20 bases between the germline ends. The CDR3 DNA reads TGTGCCAGCAGGGATGGACAGCTAGGATCAGCTGAAGCTTTCTTT. Translation: CASRDGQLGSAEAFF.

This clonotype was seen a handful of times. V and J are TRBV6-4 and TRBJ1-1, with 7 bases lining up with TRBD1. The CDR3 length is 14 residues. The trim removed 7 bases at V and 2 bases at J, leaving 7 bases unmatched. Per germline, CDR1 MRHNA and CDR2 SNTAGT. The CDR3 DNA reads TGTGCCAGCAAGAGAAGGGACAGAAACACTGAAGCTTTCTTT. Residues: CASKRRDRNTEAFF.

The CDR3 nucleotides are TGTGCCAGCAGCCCTAACCCCTCCTACAATGAGCAGTTCTTC. This codes for CASSPNPSYNEQFF. The chain links TRBV11-2 to TRBJ2-1, with D unresolved. The germline gives CDR1 SGHAT, CDR2 FQNNGV. V was clipped by 5 bases and J by 0 bases, with 8 bases between them. The CDR3 consists of 14 residues. Together with reference TRBV11-2 and TRBJ2-1, the CDR3 gives the full variable domain: EAGVAQSPRYKIIEKRQSVAFWCNPISGHATLYWYQQILGQGPKLLIQFQNNGVVDDSQLPKDRFSAERLKGVDSTLKIQPAKLEDSAVYLCASSPNPSYNEQFFGPGTRLTVL.

The chain links TRBV7-9 to TRBJ2-2; possibly TRBD1 for D (5 bases). The CDR3 has 13 residues. CDR1 and CDR2 from the germline V gene are SEHNR and FQNEAQ (reference sequence). The V end was cut by 4 bases, the J end by 7 bases, with 10 bases between. The CDR3 sequence is CASSSQEIGELFF. DNA for the CDR3: TGTGCCAGCAGCTCACAGGAGATCGGGGAGCTGTTTTTT.

CDR3 sequence (DNA): TGTGCCAGCAGCAACGGACAGGGGGTAGGCGAGCAGTACTTC. Its translation: CASSNGQGVGEQYF. The chain recombines TRBV12-3 or TRBV12-4 with TRBJ2-7; 10 bases map to TRBD1. Trimming at V came to 6 bases and at J to 6 bases, leaving 8 bases not matched to a gene. The CDR3 runs to 14 residues.

This clonotype was recorded many times. This sequence joins TRBV4-3 and TRBJ1-5, with D uncertain. The germline CDR1 and CDR2 sequences are LGHNA and YSLEER. V lost 0 bases to trimming and J lost 2 bases, with 5 bases between them. The CDR3 is made up of 14 amino acids. The CDR3 sequence is CASSQDPGNQPQHF. CDR3 DNA: TGCGCCAGCAGCCAAGATCCCGGCAATCAGCCCCAGCATTTT.

The chain uses TRBV3-1 and TRBJ1-5; no firm D call. Trimming shortened V by 1 base and J by 1 base, and 11 bases separated the two germline ends. The CDR3 is 16 residues long. Germline V gene data show CDR1 as LGHDT and CDR2 as YNNKEL (reference sequence). CDR3 in amino acids: CASSQGRIGSNQPQHF. In DNA form, the CDR3 reads TGTGCCAGCAGCCAAGGCCGAATCGGGAGCAATCAGCCCCAGCATTTT.

The V gene is TRBV19, the J gene TRBJ1-2; tentative D call: TRBD1 (6 bases). The CDR3 covers 14 residues. Trimming left V 3 bases short and J 6 bases short, with 14 bases between. CDR1 is LNHDA, CDR2 SQIVND, per germline (reference sequence). Here the CDR3 DNA reads TGTGCCAGTAGTATTACGGCGGGGGGCGATGGCTACACCTTC. Amino acids: CASSITAGGDGYTF.

The genes are TRBV3-1 and TRBJ1-1; 9 bases match TRBD1. This CDR3 comprises 13 residues. V lost 3 bases, J lost 10 bases, and 6 bases stayed unmatched. Looked up from germline, CDR1 is LGHDT and CDR2 is YNNKEL (reference sequence). Here the CDR3 reads CASSQNRGPGAFF. The CDR3 bases are TGTGCCAGCAGCCAGAACAGGGGGCCTGGAGCTTTCTTT.

The V gene is TRBV12-3 or TRBV12-4, the J gene TRBJ2-2; 8 bases map to TRBD2. The trim removed 1 base at V and 8 bases at J, leaving 6 bases unmatched. The CDR3 runs to 15 residues. CDR3 sequence (DNA): TGTGCCAGCAGTTTAGGGACTAGCTGGATGGGGGAGCTGTTTTTT. The encoded protein is CASSLGTSWMGELFF.

The CDR3 bases are TGTGCCAGCACCCTCCCCCGGGGAGATTCACCCCTCCACTTT. Protein sequence: CASTLPRGDSPLHF. The J gene is TRBJ1-6, the V gene TRBV5-6; no reliable D call. The CDR3 has 14 amino acids. Deletions cut 6 bases from V and 8 bases from J, with 15 bases between. In germline, CDR1 is SGHDT, CDR2 YYEEEE.

The chain links TRBV27 to TRBJ1-6; 9 bases align to TRBD1. Germline V gives CDR1 MNHEY, CDR2 SMNVEV (reference sequence). The CDR3 totals 16 residues. V was pared by 4 bases and J by 2 bases, with 3 bases of the junction left unmatched. CDR3 sequence (DNA): TGTGCCAGCAGTTCGGGACAGGGCACCTATAATTCACCCCTCCACTTT. Translating it yields CASSSGQGTYNSPLHF.

This rearrangement joins TRBV5-1 to TRBJ2-3, with TRBD1 as a possible D gene (6 bases). Trimming cost V 0 bases and J 2 bases, with 16 bases left between them. The germline gives CDR1 SGHRS, CDR2 YFSETQ. The CDR3 length is 17 residues. The CDR3 loop reads CASSLEFRGPLTDTQYF. The DNA of the CDR3 is TGCGCCAGCAGCTTGGAGTTCAGGGGTCCCCTCACAGATACGCAGTATTTT.

The V call is TRBV30, the J call TRBJ2-2; 7 nucleotides agree with TRBD1. Germline-derived CDR1 and CDR2 are GTSNPN and SVGIG (reference sequence). CDR3 size: 14 residues. Losses at the gene ends were 2 bases for V and 3 bases for J; bases not matched to a gene: 3. The CDR3 DNA sequence: TGTGCCTGGAGTCGGGACAGCTACACCGGGGAGCTGTTTTTT. It specifies CAWSRDSYTGELFF.

J is TRBJ1-1 and V is TRBV24-1; a weak D match, TRBD1 (6 bases). V lost 7 bases and J lost 3, with 11 bases in between. The CDR3 is made up of 13 amino acids. CDR1 and CDR2 from the germline V gene are KGHDR and SFDVKD. In DNA form, the CDR3 reads TGTGCCACCAGGCAGAACAGGGACACTGAAGCTTTCTTT. Its protein product is CATRQNRDTEAFF.

The chain carries TRBV6-2 or TRBV6-3 and TRBJ2-5, with D maybe TRBD1 (6 bases). The V and J ends lost 6 bases and 2 bases respectively, with 13 bases between them. CDR3 length equals 14 residues. Germline CDR1 is MNHEY and CDR2 is SVGEGT. The CDR3 nucleotides read TGTGCCAGCAGCCAGGACAGCGTACAAGAGACCCAGTACTTC. It yields the protein CASSQDSVQETQYF.

J is TRBJ2-5 and V is TRBV5-1; 8 bases align to TRBD1. Trimming at V came to 4 bases and at J to 5 bases, leaving 10 bases not matched to a gene. The CDR3 sequence is 15 residues long. Germline lookup yields CDR1 SGHRS and CDR2 YFSETQ. The CDR3 is CASSRTGTLLETQYF. CDR3 bases: TGCGCCAGCAGCCGGACAGGGACTTTATTGGAGACCCAGTACTTC.

This rearrangement joins TRBV20-1 to TRBJ2-3; a possible D gene is TRBD2 (5 bases). V shed 1 base and J shed 4 bases, with 18 bases lying between them. The CDR3 covers 16 residues. Germline CDR1 is DFQATT and CDR2 is SNEGSKA (reference sequence). CDR3 sequence (DNA): TGCAGTGCTAGAGGCTCATCTAGCTATGGCGCAGATACGCAGTATTTT. Its translation: CSARGSSSYGADTQYF.

This chain joins TRBV6-1 and TRBJ1-5; D possibly corresponds to TRBD1 (5 bases). The CDR3 has 11 residues. Germline V lookup: CDR1 MNHNS, CDR2 SASEGT. Trimming pared 6 bases from V and 11 bases from J, leaving 11 bases between. CDR3 sequence (DNA): TGTGCCAGCAGGATTCCGGGGGCCCAGCATTTT. Residues: CASRIPGAQHF.

This clonotype was observed a handful of times. The genes are TRBV5-5 and TRBJ2-1, with D perhaps assigned TRBD1 or TRBD2 (5 bases each). Germline CDR1 SGHKS, CDR2 YYEKEE (reference sequence). Trimming cost V 2 bases and J 3 bases, with 12 bases left between them. The CDR3 loop spans 15 amino acids. The CDR3 nucleotides read TGTGCCAGCAGCTTAGGGACCATCGGCTACAATGAGCAGTTCTTC. Its protein is CASSLGTIGYNEQFF. Supplemented by reference TRBV5-5 and TRBJ2-1, the full variable domain reads DAGVTQSPTHLIKTRGQQVTLRCSPISGHKSVSWYQQVLGQGPQFIFQYYEKEERGRGNFPDRFSARQFPNYSSELNVNALLLGDSALYLCASSLGTIGYNEQFFGPGTRLTVL.